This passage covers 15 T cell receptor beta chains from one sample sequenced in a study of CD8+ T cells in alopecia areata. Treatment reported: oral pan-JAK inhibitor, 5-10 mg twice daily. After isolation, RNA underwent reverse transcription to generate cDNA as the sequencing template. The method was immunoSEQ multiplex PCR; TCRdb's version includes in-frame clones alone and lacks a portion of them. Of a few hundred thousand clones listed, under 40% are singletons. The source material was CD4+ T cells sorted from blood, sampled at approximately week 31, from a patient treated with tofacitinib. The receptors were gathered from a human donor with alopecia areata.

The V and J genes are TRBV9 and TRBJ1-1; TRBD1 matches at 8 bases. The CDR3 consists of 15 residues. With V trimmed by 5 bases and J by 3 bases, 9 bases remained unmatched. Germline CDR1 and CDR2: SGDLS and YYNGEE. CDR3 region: CASSSTPQGDTEAFF. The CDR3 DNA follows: TGTGCCAGCAGTTCTACCCCACAGGGGGACACTGAAGCTTTCTTT.

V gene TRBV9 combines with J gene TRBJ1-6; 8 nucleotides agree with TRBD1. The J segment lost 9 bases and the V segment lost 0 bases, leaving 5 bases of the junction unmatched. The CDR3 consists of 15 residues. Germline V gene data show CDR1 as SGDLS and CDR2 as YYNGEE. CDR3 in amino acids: CASSVEAGGTSPLHF. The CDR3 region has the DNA TGTGCCAGCAGCGTAGAAGCAGGGGGCACTTCACCCCTCCACTTT.

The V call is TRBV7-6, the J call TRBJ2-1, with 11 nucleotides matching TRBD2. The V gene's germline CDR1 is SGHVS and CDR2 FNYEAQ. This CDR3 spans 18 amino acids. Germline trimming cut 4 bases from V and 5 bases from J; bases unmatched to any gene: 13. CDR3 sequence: CASSSHRIAGGLHNEQFF. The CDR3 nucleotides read TGTGCCAGCAGCTCCCATAGGATAGCGGGGGGGTTACACAATGAGCAGTTCTTC. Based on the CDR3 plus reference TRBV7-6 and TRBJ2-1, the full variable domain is GAGVSQSPRYKVTKRGQDVALRCDPISGHVSLYWYRQALGQGPEFLTYFNYEAQQDKSGLPNDRFSAERPEGSISTLTIQRTEQRDSAMYRCASSSHRIAGGLHNEQFFGPGTRLTVL.

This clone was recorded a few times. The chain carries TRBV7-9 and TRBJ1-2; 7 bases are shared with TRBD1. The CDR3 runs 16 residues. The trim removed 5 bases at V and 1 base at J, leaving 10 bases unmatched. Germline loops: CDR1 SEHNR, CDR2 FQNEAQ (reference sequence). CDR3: CASSTRQGRGNYGYTF. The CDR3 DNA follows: TGTGCCAGCAGCACAAGACAGGGAAGAGGTAACTATGGCTACACCTTC.

The DNA of the CDR3 is TGTGCCAGCAGCCTTCAGACAGGCATGAACACTGAAGCTTTCTTT. Its translation: CASSLQTGMNTEAFF. The chain carries TRBV5-4 and TRBJ1-1; D is perhaps TRBD1 (6 bases). The CDR3 consists of 15 residues. Per the germline V gene, CDR1 is SGHNT and CDR2 is YYREEE (reference sequence). V was clipped by 4 bases and J by 0 bases, with 13 bases between them.

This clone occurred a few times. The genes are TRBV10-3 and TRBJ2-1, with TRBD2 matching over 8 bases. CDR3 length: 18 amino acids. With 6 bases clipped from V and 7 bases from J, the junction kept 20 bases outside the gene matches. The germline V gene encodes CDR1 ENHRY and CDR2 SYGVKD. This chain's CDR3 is CAISARIIRAGERNEQFF. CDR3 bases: TGTGCCATCAGCGCCCGTATAATACGAGCGGGGGAGAGGAATGAGCAGTTCTTC.

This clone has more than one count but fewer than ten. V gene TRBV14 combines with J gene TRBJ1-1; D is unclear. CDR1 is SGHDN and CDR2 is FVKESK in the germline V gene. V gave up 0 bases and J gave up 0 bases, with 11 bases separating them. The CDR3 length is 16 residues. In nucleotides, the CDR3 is TGTGCCAGCAGCCAAGATAAGGGCAGTATGAACACTGAAGCTTTCTTT. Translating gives CASSQDKGSMNTEAFF.

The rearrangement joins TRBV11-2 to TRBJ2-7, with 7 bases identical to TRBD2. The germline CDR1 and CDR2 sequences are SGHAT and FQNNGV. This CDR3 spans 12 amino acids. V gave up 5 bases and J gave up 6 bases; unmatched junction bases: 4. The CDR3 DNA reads TGTGCCAGCAGCCCCTGGGGGGGCGAGCAGTACTTC. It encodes CASSPWGGEQYF.

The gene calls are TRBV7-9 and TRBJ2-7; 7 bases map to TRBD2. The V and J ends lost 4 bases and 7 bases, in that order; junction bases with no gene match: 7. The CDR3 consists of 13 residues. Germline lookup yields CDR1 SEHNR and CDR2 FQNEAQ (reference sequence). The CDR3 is CASSSTPLAEQYF. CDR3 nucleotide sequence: TGTGCCAGCAGCTCCACCCCACTAGCGGAGCAGTACTTC.

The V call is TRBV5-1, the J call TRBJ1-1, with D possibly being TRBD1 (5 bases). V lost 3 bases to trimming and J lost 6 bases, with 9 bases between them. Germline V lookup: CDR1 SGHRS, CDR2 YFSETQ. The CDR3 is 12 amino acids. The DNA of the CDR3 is TGCGCCAGCAGCTCCGGGGCGCCTGAAGCTTTCTTT. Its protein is CASSSGAPEAFF.

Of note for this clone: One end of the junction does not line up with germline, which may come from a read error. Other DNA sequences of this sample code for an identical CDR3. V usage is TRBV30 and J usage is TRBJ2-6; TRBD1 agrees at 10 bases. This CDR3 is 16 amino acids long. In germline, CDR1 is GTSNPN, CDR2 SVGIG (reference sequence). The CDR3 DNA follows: TGTGCCTGGAATAGACAGGGGGCGAGTGGGGCCAACGTCCTGACTTTT. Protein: CAWNRQGASGANVLTF.

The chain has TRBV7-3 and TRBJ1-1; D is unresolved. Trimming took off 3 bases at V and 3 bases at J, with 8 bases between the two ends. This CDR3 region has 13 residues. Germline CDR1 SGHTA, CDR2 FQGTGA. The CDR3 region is CASSFSADTEAFF. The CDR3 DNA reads TGTGCCAGCAGCTTCTCCGCGGACACTGAAGCTTTCTTT. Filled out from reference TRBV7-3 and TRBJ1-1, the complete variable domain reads GAGVSQTPSNKVTEKGKYVELRCDPISGHTALYWYRQSLGQGPEFLIYFQGTGAADDSGLPNDRFFAVRPEGSVSTLKIQRTERGDSAVYLCASSFSADTEAFFGQGTRLTVV.

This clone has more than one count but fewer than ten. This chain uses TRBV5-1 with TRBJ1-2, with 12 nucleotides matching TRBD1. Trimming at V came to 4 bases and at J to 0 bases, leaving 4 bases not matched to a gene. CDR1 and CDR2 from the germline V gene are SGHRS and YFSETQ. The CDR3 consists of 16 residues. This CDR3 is CASSEGQGAANYGYTF. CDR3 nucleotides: TGCGCCAGCAGCGAGGGACAGGGGGCCGCTAACTATGGCTACACCTTC.

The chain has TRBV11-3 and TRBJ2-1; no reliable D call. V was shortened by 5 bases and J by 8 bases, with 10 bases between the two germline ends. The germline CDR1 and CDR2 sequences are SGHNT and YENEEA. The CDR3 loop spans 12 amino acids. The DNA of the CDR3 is TGTGCCAGCAGCCCCACGGTTGATGAGCAGTTCTTC. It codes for CASSPTVDEQFF.

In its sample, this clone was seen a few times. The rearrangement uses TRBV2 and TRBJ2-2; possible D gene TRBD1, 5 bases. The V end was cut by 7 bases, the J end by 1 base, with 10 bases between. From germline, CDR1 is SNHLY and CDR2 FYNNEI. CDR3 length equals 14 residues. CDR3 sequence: CASKVDRNTGELFF. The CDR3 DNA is TGTGCCAGCAAAGTCGACAGGAACACCGGGGAGCTGTTTTTT.